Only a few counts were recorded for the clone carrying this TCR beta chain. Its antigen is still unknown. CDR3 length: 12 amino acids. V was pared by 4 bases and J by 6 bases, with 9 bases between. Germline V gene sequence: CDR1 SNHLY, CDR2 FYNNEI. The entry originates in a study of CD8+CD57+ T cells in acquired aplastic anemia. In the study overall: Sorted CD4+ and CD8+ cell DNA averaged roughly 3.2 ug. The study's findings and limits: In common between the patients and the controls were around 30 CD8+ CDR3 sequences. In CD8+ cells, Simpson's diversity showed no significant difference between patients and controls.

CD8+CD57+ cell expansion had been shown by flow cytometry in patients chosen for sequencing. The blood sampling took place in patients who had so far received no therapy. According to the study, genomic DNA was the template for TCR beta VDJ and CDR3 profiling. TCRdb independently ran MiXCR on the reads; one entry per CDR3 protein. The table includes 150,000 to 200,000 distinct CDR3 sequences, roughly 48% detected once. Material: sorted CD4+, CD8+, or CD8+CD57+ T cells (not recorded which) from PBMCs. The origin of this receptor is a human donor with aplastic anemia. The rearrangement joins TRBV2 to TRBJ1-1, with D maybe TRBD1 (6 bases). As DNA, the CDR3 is TGTGCCAGCAGTGTCAGGGGCGCTGAAGCTTTCTTT. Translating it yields CASSVRGAEAFF.